Each of the 32 T cell receptor beta chains below was sequenced from the same sample in a study of T cells in Graves' hyperthyroidism and ophthalmopathy. RNA transcripts gave rise to amplified TCR beta CDR3 regions. A first-round RT-PCR of the TCR CDR3 used the HTBI primer set. TCRdb called the multiplex PCR reads again in MiXCR, with one record for every CDR3 protein. This table has approximately 330,000 distinct CDR3 sequences, 15% to 20% appearing once. Sequenced: blood. Source of these receptors: a woman in her fifties or sixties with Graves' hyperthyroidism.

This clonotype was counted ten times or more. The chain uses TRBV27 and TRBJ2-1; 12 nucleotides match TRBD2. CDR1 and CDR2 (germline): MNHEY, SMNVEV (reference sequence). The CDR3 covers 16 residues. J lost 7 bases, V lost 2 bases, and 6 bases had no gene match. The CDR3 region has the DNA TGTGCCAGCAGTTTAACCGGACTAGCGGGAACAAATGAGCAGTTCTTC. Translated, it gives CASSLTGLAGTNEQFF.

This clonotype appeared a single time. This could be a read error, since a much larger clone is one nucleotide away. This chain joins TRBV7-6 and TRBJ1-1; perhaps TRBD1 as D (5 bases). Germline CDR1 is SGHVS and CDR2 is FNYEAQ. There are 17 residues in the CDR3. CDR3 protein: CASSLGDGFLPDTEALF. In DNA form, the CDR3 reads TGTGCCAGCAGCTTAGGGGACGGATTCCTCCCTGACACTGAAGCTCTCTTT.

This clonotype turned up a few times. The chain uses TRBV2 and TRBJ2-2, with TRBD2 matching over 12 bases. From germline, CDR1 is SNHLY and CDR2 FYNNEI. The CDR3 contains 15 residues. V was clipped by 6 bases and J by 5 bases; unmatched bases: 4. The CDR3, as DNA: TGTGCCAGCAGCGCCGGACTAGCGGGGACCGGGGAGCTGTTTTTT. Protein sequence: CASSAGLAGTGELFF.

The CDR3 nucleotides read TGTGCCATCAGTGCGCCGGATGGGGAGCTGTTTTTT. Translating gives CAISAPDGELFF. This chain uses TRBV10-3 with TRBJ2-2, with D hard to call. Germline V lookup: CDR1 ENHRY, CDR2 SYGVKD. The CDR3 is 12 residues long. Trimming took 4 bases from V and 8 from J, leaving 8 bases between them.

This clonotype has ten or more counts. The chain is built from TRBV12-3 or TRBV12-4 and TRBJ2-1; no clear D. The CDR3 covers 13 residues. Deletions cut 4 bases from V and 9 bases from J, with 13 bases between. As DNA, the CDR3 is TGTGCCAGCAGTTGGGCCCCAGCCGGTGAGCAGTTCTTC. Translated, it gives CASSWAPAGEQFF.

This clonotype was seen only a few times. The chain joins TRBV2 to TRBJ1-1; possibly TRBD1 for D (6 bases). V was cut by 4 bases and J by 11 bases, with 14 bases left in between. Germline CDR1 SNHLY, CDR2 FYNNEI. This CDR3 region has 12 residues. In DNA form, the CDR3 reads TGTGCCAGCAGTGGAACGACAGGTAGTGCTTTCTTT. Its protein is CASSGTTGSAFF.

The V and J genes are TRBV28 and TRBJ2-7; TRBD2 matches 8 bases. The germline V gene has CDR1 MDHEN and CDR2 SYDVKM. With 6 bases clipped from V and 4 bases from J, the junction kept 8 bases outside the gene matches. The CDR3 has 14 amino acids. CDR3 nucleotide sequence: TGTGCCAGCAGCCATAGCGGGACCAGATACGAGCAGTACTTC. It translates to CASSHSGTRYEQYF. Complete variable domain (other parts from reference TRBV28 and TRBJ2-7): DVKVTQSSRYLVKRTGEKVFLECVQDMDHENMFWYRQDPGLGLRLIYFSYDVKMKEKGDIPEGYSVSREKKERFSLILESASTNQTSMYLCASSHSGTRYEQYFGPGTRLTVT.

The chain carries TRBV4-1 and TRBJ2-2; TRBD2 matches 8 bases. V lost 5 bases and J lost 0; bases outside the gene matches: 8. The CDR3 is 17 amino acids. Looked up from germline, CDR1 is MGHRA and CDR2 is YSYEKL. The CDR3 region has the DNA TGCGCCAGCAGCAGCCGGGGGGGGATAACGAACACCGGGGAGCTGTTTTTT. It specifies CASSSRGGITNTGELFF.

The rearrangement links TRBV29-1 to TRBJ1-1; weak D call: TRBD1 (5 bases). The CDR3 consists of 12 residues. Germline V gives CDR1 SQVTM, CDR2 ANQGSEA. V lost 8 bases and J 4 bases, leaving 14 bases between the germline ends. For the CDR3, the DNA is TGCAGCCTGGTGGGTGGGGGCACTGAAGCTTTCTTT. It specifies CSLVGGGTEAFF.

This clonotype was counted at least ten times. The rearrangement uses TRBV28 and TRBJ2-7; TRBD1 matches 9 bases. Germline trimming cut 5 bases from V and 6 bases from J; bases unmatched to any gene: 11. The germline V gene encodes CDR1 MDHEN and CDR2 SYDVKM. The CDR3 covers 15 residues. CDR3 sequence: CASSPPGQGSGEQYF. CDR3 DNA sequence: TGTGCCAGCAGTCCTCCGGGACAGGGATCGGGCGAGCAGTACTTC.

This clonotype appeared many times. The chain combines TRBV11-3 with TRBJ2-3; D is ambiguous. Germline CDR1 is SGHNT and CDR2 is YENEEA. Deletions cut 7 bases from V and 4 bases from J, with 21 bases between. This CDR3 contains 16 residues. The CDR3 spells CASKRSTVRRSDTQYF. DNA of the CDR3: TGTGCCAGCAAACGCAGTACAGTCAGGCGCTCAGATACGCAGTATTTT.

Many counts were recorded for this clonotype. The chain combines TRBV12-3 or TRBV12-4 with TRBJ1-5; 9 positions match TRBD1. V shed 4 bases, J shed 6 bases, and the junction held 1 base outside the gene matches. CDR3 size: 13 residues. This CDR3 is CASSWDRAQPQHF. DNA for the CDR3: TGTGCCAGCAGTTGGGACAGGGCTCAGCCCCAGCATTTT.

This clonotype was counted between two and nine times. This rearrangement joins TRBV7-9 to TRBJ2-7; no definite D call. With 9 bases removed from V and 4 bases from J, the gap between germline ends came to 22 bases. The CDR3 has 15 residues. CDR1 is SEHNR and CDR2 is FQNEAQ in the germline V gene (reference sequence). This chain's CDR3 is CASSQGRSRPYEQYF. As DNA, the CDR3 is TGTGCCAGTTCCCAAGGGCGGAGCCGTCCTTACGAGCAGTACTTC.

The genes are TRBV20-1 and TRBJ1-1; a weak D match, TRBD1 (6 bases). In germline, CDR1 is DFQATT, CDR2 SNEGSKA (reference sequence). V was cut by 0 bases and J by 4 bases, with 12 bases left in between. The CDR3 totals 14 residues. The CDR3 sequence: CSARDIQGITEAFF. As DNA, the CDR3 is TGCAGTGCTAGAGATATTCAGGGGATCACTGAAGCTTTCTTT.

In regard to this clonotype: A read error is possible here, since a much larger clone lies one base away. The CDR3 spells CAGSHAGDTRGETQYF. The DNA for the CDR3 is TGTGCCGGCAGCCACGCGGGGGACACCAGGGGGGAGACCCAGTACTTC. The chain employs TRBV3-1 and TRBJ2-5; TRBD1 or TRBD2 may be the D gene (7 bases each). The CDR3 runs to 16 residues. Germline V gene sequence: CDR1 LGHDT, CDR2 YNNKEL (reference sequence).

This clonotype was observed a few times. J is TRBJ2-7 and V is TRBV2; D remains unclear. Germline V CDR1 and CDR2: SNHLY, FYNNEI. This CDR3 comprises 12 residues. The V and J ends lost 10 bases and 2 bases respectively, with 12 bases between them. CDR3 loop: CATQPRPYEQYF. DNA for the CDR3: TGTGCCACACAGCCCCGTCCCTACGAGCAGTACTTC.

The gene calls are TRBV20-1 and TRBJ2-3; D is unresolved. Looked up from germline, CDR1 is DFQATT and CDR2 is SNEGSKA (reference sequence). V gave up 7 bases and J gave up 4 bases, with 9 bases separating them. This CDR3 has 11 amino acids. For the CDR3, the DNA is TGCAGTGTACCCTTCGCAGATACGCAGTATTTT. Translating gives CSVPFADTQYF.

This clonotype showed up just once. The chain recombines TRBV20-1 with TRBJ2-3; 11 bases are shared with TRBD2. The trim removed 0 bases at V and 4 bases at J, leaving 6 bases unmatched. Per the germline V gene, CDR1 is DFQATT and CDR2 is SNEGSKA (reference sequence). The CDR3 extends over 16 amino acids. As DNA, the CDR3 is TGCAGTGCTAGAGATTTTACTAGCGGGAGTCCAGATACGCAGTATTTT. It is translated as CSARDFTSGSPDTQYF.

Worth noting for this clonotype: This may be a read error, as it is one base from a much larger clone. The CDR3 region is CANSGGFRTDTQYF. In DNA, the CDR3 is TGTGCCAACAGTGGCGGGTTTCGGACAGATACGCAGTATTTT. This chain joins TRBV6-1 and TRBJ2-3, with D maybe TRBD2 (5 bases). Looked up from germline, CDR1 is MNHNS and CDR2 is SASEGT. The CDR3 contains 14 residues.

Turning to this clonotype: This sequence may be a read error, since a much larger clone differs from it by one base. The chain joins TRBV2 to TRBJ2-3; 8 positions agree with TRBD2. The germline V gene has CDR1 SNHLY and CDR2 FYNNEI. The CDR3 extends over 15 amino acids. The DNA for the CDR3 is TGTGCCAGTCTTAGCGGGAAGACTAGCACAGATACGCAGTGTTTT. Its protein product is CASLSGKTSTDTQCF.

This chain connects TRBV2 to TRBJ1-1, with D hard to call. V gave up 1 base and J gave up 5 bases, with 11 bases separating them. In germline, CDR1 is SNHLY, CDR2 FYNNEI. There are 14 residues in the CDR3. DNA for the CDR3: TGTGCCAGCAGTGAAGGTATTGGAGTGACTGAAGCTTTCTTT. Translating it yields CASSEGIGVTEAFF.

The V gene is TRBV4-2, the J gene TRBJ2-7; D not resolved. Germline CDR1 is LGHNA and CDR2 is YNFKEQ. Trimming took off 1 base at V and 5 bases at J, with 15 bases between the two ends. This CDR3 has 15 residues. CDR3 coding DNA: TGTGCCAGCAGCCAAGGGTACCTAGTTCTCAACGAGCAGTACTTC. Amino acids: CASSQGYLVLNEQYF.

The chain links TRBV5-1 to TRBJ2-1, with TRBD2 matching over 15 bases. Trimming at V came to 0 bases and at J to 5 bases, leaving 15 bases not matched to a gene. The CDR3 has 21 residues. Germline CDR1 SGHRS, CDR2 YFSETQ. Here the CDR3 reads CASSLELGLAGGYTTNNEQFF. The CDR3 coding sequence is TGCGCCAGCAGCTTGGAACTGGGACTAGCGGGAGGTTACACCACCAACAATGAGCAGTTCTTC.

This clonotype was detected ten times or more. The chain couples TRBV12-3 or TRBV12-4 to TRBJ1-2; a possible D gene is TRBD1 (5 bases). This CDR3 has 15 residues. V lost 6 bases to trimming and J lost 4 bases, with 18 bases between them. In DNA form, the CDR3 reads TGTGCCAGCAGCTTCGGGACGTTGAGGGCCTATGGCTACACCTTC. Amino acid sequence: CASSFGTLRAYGYTF.

This clonotype turned up a few times. The DNA for the CDR3 is TGTGCCACCAGCAGAGACGGGGTTCACTCGGGGTCCTATAATTCACCCCTCCACTTT. Residues: CATSRDGVHSGSYNSPLHF. This chain links TRBV15 with TRBJ1-6; no definite D call. Trimming shortened V by 0 bases and J by 1 base, and 16 bases separated the two germline ends. CDR3 size: 19 residues. Looked up from germline, CDR1 is LNHNV and CDR2 is YYDKDF (reference sequence). Variable domain in full (rest from reference TRBV15 and TRBJ1-6): DAMVIQNPRYQVTQFGKPVTLSCSQTLNHNVMYWYQQKSSQAPKLLFHYYDKDFNNEADTPDNFQSRRPNTSFCFLDIRSPGLGDTAMYLCATSRDGVHSGSYNSPLHFGNGTRLTVT.

This clonotype occurred many times. The chain recombines TRBV7-3 with TRBJ2-3, with 8 bases matching TRBD2. Unmatched junction bases numbered 10, after V lost 5 bases and J lost 3 bases. CDR3 size: 16 residues. Germline V gives CDR1 SGHTA, CDR2 FQGTGA. CDR3 loop: CASSQVAGGLTDTQYF. As DNA, the CDR3 is TGTGCCAGCAGCCAGGTGGCGGGAGGTCTGACAGATACGCAGTATTTT. The full variable domain, completed using reference TRBV7-3 and TRBJ2-3, is GAGVSQTPSNKVTEKGKYVELRCDPISGHTALYWYRQSLGQGPEFLIYFQGTGAADDSGLPNDRFFAVRPEGSVSTLKIQRTERGDSAVYLCASSQVAGGLTDTQYFGPGTRLTVL.

This clonotype was seen at least ten times. The gene calls are TRBV3-1 and TRBJ1-4; TRBD1 agrees at 7 bases. V shed 4 bases and J 5 bases; nucleotides not matched to a gene: 4. Germline lookup yields CDR1 LGHDT and CDR2 YNNKEL (reference sequence). CDR3 size: 14 residues. DNA of the CDR3: TGTGCCAGCAGCCGCGGGGACAGAAATGAAAAACTGTTTTTT. As protein: CASSRGDRNEKLFF.

Note on this clonotype: Possible read error: a much larger clone is one base away. The J gene is TRBJ2-7, the V gene TRBV29-1; D call uncertain. The CDR3 length is 14 residues. The germline CDR1 and CDR2 sequences are SQVTM and ANQGSEA. The CDR3 DNA follows: TGCAGCGTTGAAGGTGGCGCGGCTGTCTACGGGCAGTACTTC. Amino acids: CSVEGGAAVYGQYF.

The table lists this clonotype with many counts. This CDR3 reads CAWSVRGASPRYEQFF. As DNA, the CDR3 is TGTGCCTGGAGTGTGCGCGGAGCCTCCCCGAGGTATGAGCAGTTCTTC. The V call is TRBV30, the J call TRBJ2-1; D gene ambiguous. The germline V gene encodes CDR1 GTSNPN and CDR2 SVGIG (reference sequence). V was trimmed by 0 bases and J by 8 bases, leaving 20 bases between them. CDR3 length: 16 residues.

On this clonotype itself: Just one base apart from a much larger clone, this may be a read error. The V and J genes are TRBV11-2 and TRBJ1-6; TRBD1 aligns across 7 bases. Germline values: CDR1 SGHAT, CDR2 FQNNGV. Trimming removed 5 bases from V and 8 bases from J; junction bases left unmatched: 9. This CDR3 spans 15 amino acids. CDR3 in amino acids: CASSPRTGYDSPLHF. The CDR3 DNA sequence: TGTGCCAGCAGCCCCCGGACAGGTTATGATTCACCCCTCCACTTT.

This clonotype was picked up many times. CDR3 in DNA: TGTGCCAGCAGTTTAAGCTCCAAGGCTGAAGCTTTCTTT. This sequence encodes CASSLSSKAEAFF. The J gene is TRBJ1-1, the V gene TRBV12-3 or TRBV12-4; no firm D call. The CDR3 is 13 residues long. V lost 2 bases and J 6 bases, leaving 10 bases between the germline ends.

This clonotype came up many times. The chain is built from TRBV5-5 and TRBJ2-5, with TRBD1 identical over 9 bases. The CDR3 consists of 14 residues. Germline assignment: CDR1 SGHKS and CDR2 YYEKEE (reference sequence). V lost 3 bases, J lost 4 bases, and 4 bases stayed unmatched. CDR3 sequence (DNA): TGTGCCAGCAGCTGGGGACAGGGCAGAGAGACCCAGTACTTC. It translates to CASSWGQGRETQYF.